This T cell receptor beta chain is from a study of blood T cell repertoires in COVID-19. About the research overall: Samples representing acute and convalescent COVID-19 were sourced from the United States, Italy and Spain. Sources were T cells, B-cell-depleted T cells, or PBMCs; the material itself was cDNA or gDNA.

In germline, CDR1 is SGHAT, CDR2 FQNNGV. V was clipped by 4 bases and J by 5 bases; unmatched bases: 10. This CDR3 region has 15 residues. Sequencing was performed with immunoSEQ multiplex PCR; in TCRdb, only in-frame clones are kept and a portion is missing. This sample has under 35,000 clones, with over 75% found just once. Sequenced input: peripheral blood. This TCR was sampled from a human donor in a cohort sampled during active COVID-19. V gene TRBV11-2 combines with J gene TRBJ2-5; 7 positions match TRBD1. Written as DNA, the CDR3 is TGTGCCAGCAGCTCGCCCCGGACAGGTGGGGAGACCCAGTACTTC. This gives the protein CASSSPRTGGETQYF.